This T cell receptor (beta chain) was found in a study of memory CD4+ T cells and cytomegalovirus serostatus. Regarding this clone: Its antigen is unknown.

Produced via immunoSEQ multiplex PCR; TCRdb's table is partial and in-frame only. In the table there are about 42,000 clones, around 78% of which are singletons. This CDR3 has 16 residues. V gave up 4 bases and J gave up 0 bases, with 14 bases separating them. Germline assignment: CDR1 LGHNA and CDR2 YSLEER. Notes on the study in general: 67 of 164 known CMV-associated TCRbeta sequences appeared in CD4+ memory. The CMV-associated TCR signature appears largely within the CD4+ memory repertoire.

Single viable CD3+CD4+CD8-CD45RO+ cells were sorted as the memory CD4+ T cells. CMV serostatus came from serum IgG against pp150, pp28, p38, p52. CD4+ T cells were isolated by positive magnetic selection. The V call is TRBV4-3, the J call TRBJ2-3; D call uncertain. Source material: memory CD4+ T cells from blood. The origin of this receptor is an adult in good health and CMV-seronegative. The CDR3 region has the DNA TGCGCCAGCAGCCCCTCCCGGGCCTCTAGCACAGATACGCAGTATTTT. Protein sequence: CASSPSRASSTDTQYF.